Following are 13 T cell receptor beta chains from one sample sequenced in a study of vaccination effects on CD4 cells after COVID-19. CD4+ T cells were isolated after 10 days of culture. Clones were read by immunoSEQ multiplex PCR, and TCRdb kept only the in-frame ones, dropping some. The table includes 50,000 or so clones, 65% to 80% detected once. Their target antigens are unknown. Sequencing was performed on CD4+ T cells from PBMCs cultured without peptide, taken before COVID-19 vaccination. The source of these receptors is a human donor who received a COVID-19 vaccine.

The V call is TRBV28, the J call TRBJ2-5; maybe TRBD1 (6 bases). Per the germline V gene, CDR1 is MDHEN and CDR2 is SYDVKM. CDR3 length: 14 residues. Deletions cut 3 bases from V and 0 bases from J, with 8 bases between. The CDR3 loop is CASSFAGDQETQYF. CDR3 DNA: TGTGCCAGCAGTTTTGCAGGGGACCAAGAGACCCAGTACTTC.

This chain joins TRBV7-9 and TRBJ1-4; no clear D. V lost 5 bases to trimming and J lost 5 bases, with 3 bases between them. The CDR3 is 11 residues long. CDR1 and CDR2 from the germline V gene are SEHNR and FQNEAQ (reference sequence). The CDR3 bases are TGTGCCAGCAGCGGGAATGAAAAACTGTTTTTT. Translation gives CASSGNEKLFF.

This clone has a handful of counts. In DNA, the CDR3 is TGCGCCAGCAGCCAAGGACTAGCGGGGGCCCTTACCTACGAGCAGTACTTC. It codes for CASSQGLAGALTYEQYF. The J gene is TRBJ2-7, the V gene TRBV4-1; 12 bases line up with TRBD2. The CDR3 contains 17 residues. Germline CDR1 reads MGHRA; CDR2 reads YSYEKL. Germline trimming cut 1 base from V and 2 bases from J; bases unmatched to any gene: 6.

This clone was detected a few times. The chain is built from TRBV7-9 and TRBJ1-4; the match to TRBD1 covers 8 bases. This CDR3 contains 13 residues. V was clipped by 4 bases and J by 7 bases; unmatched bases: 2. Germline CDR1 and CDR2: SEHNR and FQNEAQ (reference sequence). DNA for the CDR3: TGTGCCAGCAGCTACGGGACAGGTGAAAAACTGTTTTTT. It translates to CASSYGTGEKLFF.

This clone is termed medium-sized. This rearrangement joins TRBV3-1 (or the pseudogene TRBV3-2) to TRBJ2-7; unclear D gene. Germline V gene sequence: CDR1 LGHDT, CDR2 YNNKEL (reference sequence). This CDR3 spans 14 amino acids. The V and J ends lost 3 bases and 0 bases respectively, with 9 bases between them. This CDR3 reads CASSQVQSSYEQYF. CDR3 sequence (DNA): TGTGCCAGCAGCCAGGTACAGTCCTCCTACGAGCAGTACTTC.

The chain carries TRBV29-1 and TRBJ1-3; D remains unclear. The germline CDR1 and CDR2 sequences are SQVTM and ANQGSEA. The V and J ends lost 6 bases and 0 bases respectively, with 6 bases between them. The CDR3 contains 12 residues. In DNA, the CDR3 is TGCAGCGTCTCGCCCTCTGGAAACACCATATATTTT. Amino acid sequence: CSVSPSGNTIYF. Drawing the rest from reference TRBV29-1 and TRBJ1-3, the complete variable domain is SAVISQKPSRDICQRGTSLTIQCQVDSQVTMMFWYRQQPGQSLTLIATANQGSEATYESGFVIDKFPISRPNLTFSTLTVSNMSPEDSSIYLCSVSPSGNTIYFGEGSWLTVV.

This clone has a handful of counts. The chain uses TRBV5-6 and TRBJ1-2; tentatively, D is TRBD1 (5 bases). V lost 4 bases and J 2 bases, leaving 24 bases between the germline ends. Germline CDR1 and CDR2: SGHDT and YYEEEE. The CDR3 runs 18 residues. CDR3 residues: CASSIDFVGGGGNYGYTF. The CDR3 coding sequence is TGTGCCAGCAGCATCGACTTTGTTGGTGGGGGAGGAAACTATGGCTACACCTTC.

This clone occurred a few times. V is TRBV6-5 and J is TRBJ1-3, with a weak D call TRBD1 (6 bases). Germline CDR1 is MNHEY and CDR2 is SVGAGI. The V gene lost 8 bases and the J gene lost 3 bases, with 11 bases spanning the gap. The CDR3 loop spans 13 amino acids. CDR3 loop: CASRRQDGNTIYF. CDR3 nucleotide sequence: TGTGCCAGCCGAAGACAGGATGGAAACACCATATATTTT.

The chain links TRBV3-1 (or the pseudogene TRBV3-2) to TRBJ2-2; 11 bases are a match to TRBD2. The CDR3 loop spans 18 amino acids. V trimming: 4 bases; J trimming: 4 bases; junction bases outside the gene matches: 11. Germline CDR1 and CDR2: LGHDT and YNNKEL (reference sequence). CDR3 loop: CASSRNQPGTSGTGELFF. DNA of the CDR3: TGTGCCAGCAGCCGGAACCAACCCGGGACTAGCGGCACCGGGGAGCTGTTTTTT.

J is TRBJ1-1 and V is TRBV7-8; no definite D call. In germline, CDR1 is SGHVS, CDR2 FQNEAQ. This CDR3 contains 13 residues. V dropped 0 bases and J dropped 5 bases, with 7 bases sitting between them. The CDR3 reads CASSLALGTEAFF. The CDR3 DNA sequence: TGTGCCAGCAGCTTAGCGCTGGGGACTGAAGCTTTCTTT. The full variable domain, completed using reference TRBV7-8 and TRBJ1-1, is GAGVSQSPRYKVAKRGQDVALRCDPISGHVSLFWYQQALGQGPEFLTYFQNEAQLDKSGLPSDRFFAERPEGSVSTLKIQRTQQEDSAVYLCASSLALGTEAFFGQGTRLTVV.

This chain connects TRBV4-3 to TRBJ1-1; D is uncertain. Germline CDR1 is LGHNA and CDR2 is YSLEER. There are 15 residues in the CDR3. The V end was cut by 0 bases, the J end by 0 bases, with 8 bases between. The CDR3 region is CASSQDPDMNTEAFF. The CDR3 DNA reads TGCGCCAGCAGCCAAGACCCAGACATGAACACTGAAGCTTTCTTT.

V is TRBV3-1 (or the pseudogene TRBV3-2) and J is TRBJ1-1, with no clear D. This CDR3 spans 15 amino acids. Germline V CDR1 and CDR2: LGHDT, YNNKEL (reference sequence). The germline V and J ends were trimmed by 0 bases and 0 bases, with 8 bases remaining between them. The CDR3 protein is CASSQDSGLNTEAFF. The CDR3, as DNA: TGTGCCAGCAGCCAAGATTCAGGCCTGAACACTGAAGCTTTCTTT.

CDR3 loop: CASSSGQHQPQHF. CDR3 nucleotides: TGTGCCAGCTCATCGGGACAACATCAGCCCCAGCATTTT. The chain recombines TRBV18 with TRBJ1-5, with D perhaps matching TRBD1 (6 bases). The germline V gene has CDR1 KGHSH and CDR2 LQKENI. The CDR3 runs to 13 residues. The V and J ends lost 5 bases and 5 bases respectively, with 10 bases between them.